This T cell receptor beta chain appears in the sequencing data of a study of identifying expanded T cells in peripheral blood (dated by TCRdb to about 2019). With regard to the full study: Separate aliquots of the same genomic DNA pool were sequenced to produce technical replicates, and four replicates were compared in pairs.

Study-wide conclusions, independent of this receptor: The beta-binomial model significantly reduced the number of clones called differentially abundant and the false-positive rate across all healthy-donor time intervals. The authors expected that over much longer intervals, such as months to years, biological variance in healthy repertoires might increase even further. The binomial model flagged approximately 1.2 differentially abundant clones between technical replicates but around 15 over two weeks and 19 to 20 over four weeks. Variance in clone template counts between approximately two-week samples significantly increased with total template count across all healthy donors.

The CDR3 holds 18 amino acids from the cysteine to the phenylalanine. The kept DNA is CDR3 alone, 54 bases in frame from the first base. Reading the germline V gene gives CDR1 SGHTA and CDR2 FQGTGA. From V the trimming removes 1 base and from J it removes 6 bases, while the gene matches leave 13 bases of the junction unaccounted for. The immunoSEQ Assay, which uses bias-controlled multiplex PCR amplification of genomic DNA, was used to profile TCRbeta CDR3 regions. Turning to the authors' computational methods: To quantify the absolute abundance of each unique TCRbeta CDR3 region, the sequences were collapsed and filtered. Differential abundance was assessed using a binomial (Fisher-equivalent) model and a beta-binomial model in which time-dependent variance fitted from healthy donors was added. Clones with fewer than 5 combined templates were excluded, and clones with Benjamini-Hochberg FDR below 0.01 were called differentially abundant. The form v = (b*log(k)+a)^2 was used to model beta-binomial variance as a function of total template count across the two samples. This immuneACCESS table, as held by TCRdb, lists in-frame sequences with V and J called but not all clones. Of the missing ones, under half trace to an unresolved V gene in checked studies; the others have no known cause. The V and J calls and clone size are taken from that table; D and trimming were inferred from the DNA. Counted in this sample were 90,000 to 110,000 clones; about 87% of them appeared once. Of the sample, roughly 7.6% falls within the top ten clones.

Of note for this clone: Which antigen it targets is not known. No base quality values were provided; no much bigger clone lies one nucleotide off.

During the collection period, no infections or other immune events were recorded for the healthy donors. Blood repertoires from healthy donors were used as a training cohort for calibrating time-dependent variance in a beta-binomial model of differential abundance of T-cell clones. The training cohort was composed of around ten healthy donors, 3 female and 7 male. The donors were between roughly 29 and 70 years old, with an average age of roughly 40 years. Whole blood was collected from each healthy donor at three time points spaced about 14 days apart and obtained from a commercial supplier. For immunosequencing, genomic DNA was extracted from whole blood that had not been sorted.

The TCR sequence derives from a person aged 18-70 years in good health. The rearranged chain carries TRBV7-3 and TRBJ2-1; 9 nucleotides in the junction match TRBD1. Sequenced sample: blood. CDR3 protein: CASSLNGRGTGYPNEQFF. In nucleotide form, the sequence is TGTGCCAGCAGCTTAAATGGGCGGGGGACAGGGTACCCCAATGAGCAGTTCTTC.